A single sample is the source of the 18 T cell receptor beta chains below, sequenced in a study of Tregs in tolerant kidney transplant recipients. Generated by immunoSEQ multiplex PCR, the TCRdb table keeps only in-frame clones and is missing some. The table lists fewer than 20,000 clones, roughly 82% of them singletons, with roughly 2.5% in the top ten. The sequenced sample consisted of Tregs from blood. The receptors come from a human donor in good health.

The V and J genes are TRBV6-5 and TRBJ2-1; maybe TRBD1 (6 bases). CDR1 is MNHEY and CDR2 is SVGAGI in the germline V gene. The CDR3 is 15 residues long. The ends were cut back, 2 bases at V and 2 bases at J, with 10 bases in the middle. The CDR3 nucleotides are TGTGCCAGCAGTTACCGAGGACAGCCCTACAATGAGCAGTTCTTC. The encoded protein is CASSYRGQPYNEQFF.

This chain links TRBV5-1 with TRBJ2-7; TRBD2 is a possible D gene (5 bases). CDR1 and CDR2 (germline): SGHRS, YFSETQ. CDR3 length: 15 residues. The V gene lost 2 bases and the J gene lost 1 base, with 13 bases spanning the gap. CDR3 nucleotide sequence: TGCGCCAGCAGCTTCTATTGGGAGTCTTCCTACGAGCAGTACTTC. Translated: CASSFYWESSYEQYF.

V is TRBV30 and J is TRBJ1-5, with 10 bases that match TRBD1. Germline trimming cut 3 bases from V and 2 bases from J; bases unmatched to any gene: 13. The length of the CDR3 is 18 residues. Germline V gene sequence: CDR1 GTSNPN, CDR2 SVGIG (reference sequence). Here the CDR3 reads CAWRGKGQGSWGNQPQHF. CDR3 in DNA: TGTGCCTGGAGGGGAAAGGGACAGGGGAGCTGGGGCAATCAGCCCCAGCATTTT. The whole variable domain, filled in from reference TRBV30 and TRBJ1-5, reads SQTIHQWPATLVQPVGSPLSLECTVEGTSNPNLYWYRQAAGRGLQLLFYSVGIGQISSEVPQNLSASRPQDRQFILSSKKLLLSDSGFYLCAWRGKGQGSWGNQPQHFGDGTRLSIL.

The chain links TRBV11-2 to TRBJ2-2, with 8 positions matching TRBD2. Per the germline V gene, CDR1 is SGHAT and CDR2 is FQNNGV. The CDR3 runs to 16 residues. Trimming removed 5 bases from V and 6 bases from J; junction bases left unmatched: 11. CDR3 bases: TGTGCCAGCAGCCCCGGTGCGGGACTAGTGGCCGGGGAGCTGTTTTTT. This sequence encodes CASSPGAGLVAGELFF.

The chain couples TRBV10-3 to TRBJ1-2, with TRBD1 identical over 7 bases. Germline loops: CDR1 ENHRY, CDR2 SYGVKD. The J segment lost 2 bases and the V segment lost 10 bases, leaving 7 bases of the junction unmatched. This CDR3 region has 13 residues. The CDR3 loop reads CASRDSSNYGYTF. CDR3 nucleotides: TGTGCCAGTCGGGACAGCTCGAACTATGGCTACACCTTC.

V and J are TRBV7-2 and TRBJ2-1; the match to TRBD2 covers 9 bases. Trimming took 5 bases from V and 6 from J; bases not matched to a gene: 17. Per the germline V gene, CDR1 is SGHTA and CDR2 is FQGNSA. The CDR3 covers 18 residues. CDR3 loop: CASSPRTSVWGGSNEQFF. The CDR3 nucleotides are TGTGCCAGCAGCCCACGGACTAGCGTTTGGGGAGGGTCCAATGAGCAGTTCTTC. Combining the CDR3 with reference TRBV7-2 and TRBJ2-1 gives the whole variable domain GAGVSQSPSNKVTEKGKDVELRCDPISGHTALYWYRQSLGQGLEFLIYFQGNSAPDKSGLPSDRFSAERTGGSVSTLTIQRTQQEDSAVYLCASSPRTSVWGGSNEQFFGPGTRLTVL.

This clone was picked up one time. This chain connects TRBV5-4 to TRBJ1-6, with D perhaps TRBD1 (6 bases). V dropped 1 base and J dropped 7 bases, with 9 bases sitting between them. The CDR3 has 14 residues. The V gene's germline CDR1 is SGHNT and CDR2 YYREEE (reference sequence). CDR3 region: CASSLNRANSPLHF. The CDR3 DNA reads as TGTGCCAGCAGCTTGAACAGGGCGAATTCACCCCTCCACTTT.

The chain links TRBV13 to TRBJ2-2; D may be TRBD2 (5 bases). The length of the CDR3 is 13 residues. V was cut by 2 bases and J by 6 bases, with 7 bases left in between. Germline V lookup: CDR1 PRHDT, CDR2 FYEKMQ (reference sequence). The CDR3 DNA is TGTGCCAGCAGCTTAACTAGGTCCGGGGAGCTGTTTTTT. Its translation: CASSLTRSGELFF.

V usage is TRBV9 and J usage is TRBJ1-1; possible D gene TRBD1, 6 bases. Germline CDR1 and CDR2: SGDLS and YYNGEE. CDR3 length equals 15 residues. V lost 0 bases and J lost 3, with 12 bases in between. The CDR3 reads CASSVAPRGDTEAFF. CDR3 nucleotide sequence: TGTGCCAGCAGCGTAGCCCCCAGGGGCGACACTGAAGCTTTCTTT. Variable domain in full (rest from reference TRBV9 and TRBJ1-1): DSGVTQTPKHLITATGQRVTLRCSPRSGDLSVYWYQQSLDQGLQFLIQYYNGEERAKGNILERFSAQQFPDLHSELNLSSLELGDSALYFCASSVAPRGDTEAFFGQGTRLTVV.

The CDR3 spells CSARRDTEAFF. CDR3 nucleotides: TGCAGTGCTCGAAGAGACACTGAAGCTTTCTTT. The chain is built from TRBV20-1 and TRBJ1-1, with no clear D. V lost 5 bases and J lost 3, with 7 bases in between. The V gene's germline CDR1 is DFQATT and CDR2 SNEGSKA (reference sequence). The CDR3 length is 11 residues.

J is TRBJ2-4 and V is TRBV7-2; 10 bases are shared with TRBD2. The J segment lost 1 base and the V segment lost 1 base, leaving 7 bases of the junction unmatched. From germline, CDR1 is SGHTA and CDR2 FQGNSA. This CDR3 contains 18 residues. CDR3 in amino acids: CASSLVGTSGVAKNIQYF. For the CDR3, the DNA is TGTGCCAGCAGCTTAGTAGGCACTAGCGGGGTCGCCAAAAACATTCAGTACTTC.

The chain combines TRBV7-6 with TRBJ2-1, with 8 bases matching TRBD2. Germline assignment: CDR1 SGHVS and CDR2 FNYEAQ. CDR3 length equals 17 residues. J gave up 9 bases and V 4 bases, and 17 bases lay outside the gene matches. The CDR3 DNA follows: TGTGCCAGCAGCTCATTACCGGGACTAGGTGCCGGGGTTGAGCAGTTCTTC. It is translated as CASSSLPGLGAGVEQFF.

The V gene is TRBV4-3, the J gene TRBJ2-7; weak D call: TRBD2 (6 bases). V was pared by 0 bases and J by 2 bases, with 8 bases between. In germline, CDR1 is LGHNA, CDR2 YSLEER. The CDR3 is 14 amino acids. The CDR3 DNA reads TGCGCCAGCAGCCAAGAGGCGGGGCCCTACGAGCAGTACTTC. It specifies CASSQEAGPYEQYF.

J is TRBJ1-1 and V is TRBV18, with 8 bases lining up with TRBD1. This CDR3 spans 15 amino acids. Germline V gives CDR1 KGHSH, CDR2 LQKENI. V lost 3 bases and J lost 5; bases outside the gene matches: 8. In nucleotides, the CDR3 is TGTGCCAGCTCACCCGGTGGACAGGGAGGGACTGAAGCTTTCTTT. Its translation is CASSPGGQGGTEAFF.

This chain uses TRBV19 with TRBJ2-7; D gene unclear. The CDR3 spans 14 residues. Trimming pared 2 bases from V and 4 bases from J, leaving 12 bases between. CDR1 and CDR2 (germline): LNHDA, SQIVND (reference sequence). The CDR3 DNA sequence: TGTGCCAGTAGTATAATGGGGTACGGGTACGAGCAGTACTTC. It specifies CASSIMGYGYEQYF.

This clone showed up just once. The V gene is TRBV5-1, the J gene TRBJ1-1, with D hard to call. The germline V gene encodes CDR1 SGHRS and CDR2 YFSETQ. The CDR3 runs to 19 residues. The ends were cut back, 4 bases at V and 0 bases at J, with 25 bases in the middle. The CDR3 bases are TGCGCCAGCAGCCGAGCGATGGAACGGGGAGACGTCATGAACACTGAAGCTTTCTTT. Its protein product is CASSRAMERGDVMNTEAFF.

The chain uses TRBV7-2 and TRBJ2-1; D may be TRBD2 (5 bases). V was pared by 1 base and J by 2 bases, with 12 bases between. CDR1 is SGHTA, CDR2 FQGNSA, per germline. CDR3 length equals 16 residues. The CDR3, as DNA: TGTGCCAGCAGCTTAGGATCAGCGGCTGCCTACAATGAGCAGTTCTTC. Protein: CASSLGSAAAYNEQFF.

This chain joins TRBV1 and TRBJ2-6; TRBD2 is the table's D call and was not checked against the DNA. TRBV1 is assigned pseudogene status. The CDR3 spans 20 residues. The CDR3 DNA sequence: TGCACCAGCAGCCGGGCCCTCTTAGCGGGTCCAATCTATCGGGCCAACGTCCTGACTTTC. Amino acid sequence: CTSSRALLAGPIYRANVLTF.